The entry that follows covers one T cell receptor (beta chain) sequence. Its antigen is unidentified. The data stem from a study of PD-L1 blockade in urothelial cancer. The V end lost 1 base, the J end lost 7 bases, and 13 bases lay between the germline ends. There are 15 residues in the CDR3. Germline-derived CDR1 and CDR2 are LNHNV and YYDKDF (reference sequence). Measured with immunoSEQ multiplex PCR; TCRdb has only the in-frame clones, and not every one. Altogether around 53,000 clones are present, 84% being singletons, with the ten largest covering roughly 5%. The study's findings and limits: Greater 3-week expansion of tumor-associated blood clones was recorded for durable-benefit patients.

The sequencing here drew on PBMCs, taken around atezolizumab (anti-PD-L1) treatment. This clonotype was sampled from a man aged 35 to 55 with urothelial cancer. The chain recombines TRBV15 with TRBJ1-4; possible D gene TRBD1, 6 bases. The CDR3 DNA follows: TGTGCCACCAGCAGAGGCAGGGGAGAGCGTGAAAAACTGTTTTTT. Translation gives CATSRGRGEREKLFF.